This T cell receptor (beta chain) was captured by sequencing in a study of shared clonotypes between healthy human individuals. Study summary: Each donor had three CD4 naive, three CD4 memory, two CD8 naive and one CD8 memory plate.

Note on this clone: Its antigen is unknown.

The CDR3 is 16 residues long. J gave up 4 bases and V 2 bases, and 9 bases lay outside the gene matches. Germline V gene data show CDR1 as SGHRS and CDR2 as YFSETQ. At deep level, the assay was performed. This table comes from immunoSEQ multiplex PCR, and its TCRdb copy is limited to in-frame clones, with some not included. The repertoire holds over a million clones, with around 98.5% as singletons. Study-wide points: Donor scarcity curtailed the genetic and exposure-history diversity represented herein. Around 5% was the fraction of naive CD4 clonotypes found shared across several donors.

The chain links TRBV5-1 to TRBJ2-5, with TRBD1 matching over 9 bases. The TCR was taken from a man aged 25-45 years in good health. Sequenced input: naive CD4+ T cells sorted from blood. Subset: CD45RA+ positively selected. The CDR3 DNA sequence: TGCGCCAGCAGCTTACGGACCGGGACAGGGATAGAGACCCAGTACTTC. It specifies CASSLRTGTGIETQYF.